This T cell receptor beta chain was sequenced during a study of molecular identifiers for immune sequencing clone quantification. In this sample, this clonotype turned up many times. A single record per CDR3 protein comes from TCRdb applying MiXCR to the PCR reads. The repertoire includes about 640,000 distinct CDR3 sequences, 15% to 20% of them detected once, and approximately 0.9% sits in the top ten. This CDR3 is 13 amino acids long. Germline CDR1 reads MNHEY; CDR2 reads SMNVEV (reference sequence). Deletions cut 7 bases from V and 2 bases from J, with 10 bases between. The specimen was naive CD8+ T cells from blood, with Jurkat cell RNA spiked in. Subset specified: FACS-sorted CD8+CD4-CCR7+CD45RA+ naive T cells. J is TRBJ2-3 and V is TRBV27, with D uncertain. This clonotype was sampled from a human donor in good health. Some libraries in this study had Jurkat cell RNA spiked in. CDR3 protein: CASKKVDTDTQYF. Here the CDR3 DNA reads TGTGCCAGCAAAAAGGTGGACACAGATACGCAGTATTTT.